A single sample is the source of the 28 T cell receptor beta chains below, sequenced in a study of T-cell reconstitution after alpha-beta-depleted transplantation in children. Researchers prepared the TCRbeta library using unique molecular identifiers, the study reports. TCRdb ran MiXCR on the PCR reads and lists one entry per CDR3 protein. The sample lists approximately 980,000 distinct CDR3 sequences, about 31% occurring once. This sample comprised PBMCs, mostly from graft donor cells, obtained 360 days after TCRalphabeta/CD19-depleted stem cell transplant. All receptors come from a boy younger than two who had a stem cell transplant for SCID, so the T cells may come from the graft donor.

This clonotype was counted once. CDR3 amino acids: CASSFVGGRDTQYF. CDR3 coding DNA: TGTGCCAGCAGCTTTGTTGGGGGGCGAGATACGCAGTATTTT. This chain connects TRBV11-2 to TRBJ2-3; D assignment may be TRBD1 or TRBD2 (6 bases each). V was pared by 3 bases and J by 5 bases, with 12 bases between. Germline CDR1 reads SGHAT; CDR2 reads FQNNGV. This CDR3 has 14 residues.

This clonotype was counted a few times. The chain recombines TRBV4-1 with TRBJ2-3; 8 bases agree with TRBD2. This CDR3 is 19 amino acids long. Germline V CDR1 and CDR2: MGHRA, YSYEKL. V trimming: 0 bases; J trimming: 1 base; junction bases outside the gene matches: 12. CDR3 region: CASSQDGAGGLYGTDTQYF. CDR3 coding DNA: TGCGCCAGCAGCCAAGATGGGGCGGGGGGACTTTATGGCACAGATACGCAGTATTTT.

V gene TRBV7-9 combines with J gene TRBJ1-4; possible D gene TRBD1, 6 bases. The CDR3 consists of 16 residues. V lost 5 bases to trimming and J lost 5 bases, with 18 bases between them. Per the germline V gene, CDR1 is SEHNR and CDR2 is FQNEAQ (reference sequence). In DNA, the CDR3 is TGTGCCAGCAGCACGCAACCGGGACACGGCAATGAAAAACTGTTTTTT. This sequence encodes CASSTQPGHGNEKLFF. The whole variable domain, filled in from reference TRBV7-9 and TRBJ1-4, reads DTGVSQNPRHKITKRGQNVTFRCDPISEHNRLYWYRQTLGQGPEFLTYFQNEAQLEKSRLLSDRFSAERPKGSFSTLEIQRTEQGDSAMYLCASSTQPGHGNEKLFFGSGTQLSVL.

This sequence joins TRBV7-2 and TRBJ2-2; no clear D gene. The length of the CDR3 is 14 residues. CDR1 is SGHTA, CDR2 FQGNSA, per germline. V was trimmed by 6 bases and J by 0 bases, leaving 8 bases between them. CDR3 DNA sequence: TGTGCCAGCAGTTGGATACCGAACACCGGGGAGCTGTTTTTT. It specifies CASSWIPNTGELFF.

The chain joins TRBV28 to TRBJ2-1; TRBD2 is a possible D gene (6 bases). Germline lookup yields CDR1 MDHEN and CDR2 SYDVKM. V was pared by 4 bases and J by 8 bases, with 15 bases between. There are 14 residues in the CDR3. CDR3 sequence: CASSSSGGRDEQFF. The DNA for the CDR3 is TGTGCCAGCAGTTCCTCCGGGGGTCGGGATGAGCAGTTCTTC.

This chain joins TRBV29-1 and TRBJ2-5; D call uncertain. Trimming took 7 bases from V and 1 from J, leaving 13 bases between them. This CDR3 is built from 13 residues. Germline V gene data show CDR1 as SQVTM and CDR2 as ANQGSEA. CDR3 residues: CSATQRAQETQYF. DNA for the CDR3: TGCAGCGCGACGCAAAGGGCCCAAGAGACCCAGTACTTC. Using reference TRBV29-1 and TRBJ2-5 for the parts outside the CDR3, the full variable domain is SAVISQKPSRDICQRGTSLTIQCQVDSQVTMMFWYRQQPGQSLTLIATANQGSEATYESGFVIDKFPISRPNLTFSTLTVSNMSPEDSSIYLCSATQRAQETQYFGPGTRLLVL.

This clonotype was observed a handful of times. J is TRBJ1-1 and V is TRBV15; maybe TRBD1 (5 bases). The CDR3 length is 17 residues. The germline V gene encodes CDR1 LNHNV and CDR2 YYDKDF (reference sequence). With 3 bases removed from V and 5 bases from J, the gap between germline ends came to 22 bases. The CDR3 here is CATSSLPAGRAKTEAFF. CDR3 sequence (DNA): TGTGCCACCAGCAGTCTTCCCGCGGGCAGGGCTAAAACTGAAGCTTTCTTT.

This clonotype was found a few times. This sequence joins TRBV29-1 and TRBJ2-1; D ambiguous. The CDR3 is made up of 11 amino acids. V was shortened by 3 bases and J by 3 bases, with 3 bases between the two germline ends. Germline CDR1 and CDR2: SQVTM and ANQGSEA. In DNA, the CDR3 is TGCAGCGTTGAGAACTACAATGAGCAGTTCTTC. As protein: CSVENYNEQFF.

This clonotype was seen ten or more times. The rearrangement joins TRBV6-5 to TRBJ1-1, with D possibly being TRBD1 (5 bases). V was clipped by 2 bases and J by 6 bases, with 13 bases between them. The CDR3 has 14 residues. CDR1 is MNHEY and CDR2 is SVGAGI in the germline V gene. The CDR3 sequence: CASSYGMGRPEAFF. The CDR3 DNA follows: TGTGCCAGCAGTTACGGGATGGGGCGCCCTGAAGCTTTCTTT.

The CDR3 nucleotides are TGTGCCAGCAGGGACGGGGGGAGCTCCTACGAGCAGTACTTC. Encoded protein: CASRDGGSSYEQYF. V is TRBV6-1 and J is TRBJ2-7; 7 bases are a match to TRBD2. The CDR3 spans 14 residues. Losses at the gene ends were 6 bases for V and 0 bases for J; bases not matched to a gene: 5. Per germline, CDR1 MNHNS and CDR2 SASEGT.

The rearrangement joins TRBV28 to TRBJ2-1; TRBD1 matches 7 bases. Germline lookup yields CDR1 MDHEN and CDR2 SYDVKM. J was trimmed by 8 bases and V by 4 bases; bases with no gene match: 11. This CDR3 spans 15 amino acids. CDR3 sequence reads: CASSSGTVLNDEQFF. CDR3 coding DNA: TGTGCCAGCAGTTCCGGGACAGTACTCAACGATGAGCAGTTCTTC.

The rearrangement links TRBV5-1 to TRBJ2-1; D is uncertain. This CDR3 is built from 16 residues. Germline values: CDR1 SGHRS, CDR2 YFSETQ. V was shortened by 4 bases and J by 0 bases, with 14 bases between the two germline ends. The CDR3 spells CASSTDGFSSYNEQFF. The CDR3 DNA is TGCGCCAGCAGCACCGACGGGTTTAGCTCCTACAATGAGCAGTTCTTC.

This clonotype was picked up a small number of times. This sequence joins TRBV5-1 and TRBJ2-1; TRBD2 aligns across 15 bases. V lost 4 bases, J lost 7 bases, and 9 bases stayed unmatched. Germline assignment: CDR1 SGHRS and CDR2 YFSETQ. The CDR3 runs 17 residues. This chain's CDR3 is CASSPIGTSGGLNEQFF. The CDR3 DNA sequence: TGCGCCAGCAGCCCGATCGGGACTAGCGGGGGGCTTAATGAGCAGTTCTTC.

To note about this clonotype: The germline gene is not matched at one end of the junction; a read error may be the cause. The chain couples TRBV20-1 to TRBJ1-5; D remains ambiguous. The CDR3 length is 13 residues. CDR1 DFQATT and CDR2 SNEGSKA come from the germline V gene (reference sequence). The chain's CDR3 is CSATGSSYQPEHF. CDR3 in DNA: TGCAGTGCTACCGGCAGCAGCTATCAGCCCGAGCATTTT.

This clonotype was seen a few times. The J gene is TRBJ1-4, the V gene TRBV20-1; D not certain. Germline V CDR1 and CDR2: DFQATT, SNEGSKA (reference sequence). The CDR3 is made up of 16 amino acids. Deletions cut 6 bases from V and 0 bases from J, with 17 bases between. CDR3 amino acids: CSAAIPSRATNEKLFF. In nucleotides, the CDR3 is TGCAGTGCCGCTATCCCCAGTCGTGCAACTAATGAAAAACTGTTTTTT.

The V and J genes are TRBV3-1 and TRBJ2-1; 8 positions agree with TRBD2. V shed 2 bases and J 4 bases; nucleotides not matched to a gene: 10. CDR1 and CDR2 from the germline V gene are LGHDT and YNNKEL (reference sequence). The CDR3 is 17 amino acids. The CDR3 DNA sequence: TGTGCCAGCAGCCAACCGGGGGGGGCGCGGTTTTACAATGAGCAGTTCTTC. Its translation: CASSQPGGARFYNEQFF.

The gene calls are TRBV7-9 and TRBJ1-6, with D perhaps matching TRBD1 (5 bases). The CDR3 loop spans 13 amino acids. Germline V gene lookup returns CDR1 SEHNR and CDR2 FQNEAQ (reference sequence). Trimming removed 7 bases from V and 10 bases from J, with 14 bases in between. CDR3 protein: CASTAGFGSPLHF. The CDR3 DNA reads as TGTGCCAGCACCGCAGGGTTTGGCTCACCCCTCCACTTT.

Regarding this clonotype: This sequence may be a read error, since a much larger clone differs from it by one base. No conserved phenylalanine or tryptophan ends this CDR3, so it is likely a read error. The CDR3: CASSVTGIEGNTIYS. The CDR3 DNA reads TGTGCCAGCAGCGTAACAGGGATTGAGGGAAACACCATATATTCT. The chain employs TRBV9 and TRBJ1-3; possibly TRBD1 for D (6 bases). The CDR3 is 15 amino acids. Germline CDR1 reads SGDLS; CDR2 reads YYNGEE. The V end lost 1 base, the J end lost 4 bases, and 12 bases lay between the germline ends.

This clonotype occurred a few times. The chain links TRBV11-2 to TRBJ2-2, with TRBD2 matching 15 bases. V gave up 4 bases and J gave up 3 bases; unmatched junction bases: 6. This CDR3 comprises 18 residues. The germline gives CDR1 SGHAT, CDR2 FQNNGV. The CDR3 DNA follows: TGTGCCAGCAGCTCCGGGGGACTAGCGGGGGGTTACACCGGGGAGCTGTTTTTT. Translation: CASSSGGLAGGYTGELFF.

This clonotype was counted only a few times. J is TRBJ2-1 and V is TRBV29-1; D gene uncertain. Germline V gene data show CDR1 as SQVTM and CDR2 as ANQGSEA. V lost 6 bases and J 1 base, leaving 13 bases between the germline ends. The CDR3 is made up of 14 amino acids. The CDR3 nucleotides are TGCAGCGTAACTGGGAAAGGATCCTACAATGAGCAGTTCTTC. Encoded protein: CSVTGKGSYNEQFF.

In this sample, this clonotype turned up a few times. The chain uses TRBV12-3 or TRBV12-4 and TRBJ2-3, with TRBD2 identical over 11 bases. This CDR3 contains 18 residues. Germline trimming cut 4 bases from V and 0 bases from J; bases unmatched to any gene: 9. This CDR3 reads CASSSLGLAATSTDTQYF. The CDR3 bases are TGTGCCAGCAGTTCACTGGGACTAGCGGCGACTAGCACAGATACGCAGTATTTT.

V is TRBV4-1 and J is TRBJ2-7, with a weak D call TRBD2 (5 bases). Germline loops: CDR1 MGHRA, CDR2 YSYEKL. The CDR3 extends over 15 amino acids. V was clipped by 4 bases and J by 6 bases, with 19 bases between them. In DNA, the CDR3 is TGCGCCAGCAGCCGAACACTTCGGGAATTGAGCGAGCAGTACTTC. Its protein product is CASSRTLRELSEQYF.

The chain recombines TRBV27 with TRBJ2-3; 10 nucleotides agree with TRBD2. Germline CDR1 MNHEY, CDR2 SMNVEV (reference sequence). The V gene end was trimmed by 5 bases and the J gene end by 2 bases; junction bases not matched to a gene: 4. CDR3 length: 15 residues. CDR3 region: CASSLAGDSTDTQYF. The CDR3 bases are TGTGCCAGCAGTCTAGCGGGGGACTCCACAGATACGCAGTATTTT.

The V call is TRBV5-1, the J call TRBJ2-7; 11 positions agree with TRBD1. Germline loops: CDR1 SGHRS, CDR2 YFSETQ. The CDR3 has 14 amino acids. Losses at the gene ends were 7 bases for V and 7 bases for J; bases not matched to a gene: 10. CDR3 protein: CASATGQGALEQYF. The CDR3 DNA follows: TGCGCCAGCGCAACCGGACAGGGGGCGCTTGAGCAGTACTTC.

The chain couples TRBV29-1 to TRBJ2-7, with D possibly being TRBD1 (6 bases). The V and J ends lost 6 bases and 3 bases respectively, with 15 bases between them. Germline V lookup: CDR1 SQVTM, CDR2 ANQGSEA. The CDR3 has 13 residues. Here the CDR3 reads CSVSGVFLYEQYF. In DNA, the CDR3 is TGCAGCGTATCAGGGGTTTTCCTCTACGAGCAGTACTTC.

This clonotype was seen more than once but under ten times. The CDR3 is CASSSPAGWRQFF. The CDR3 coding sequence is TGTGCCAGCAGCTCCCCGGCAGGTTGGCGGCAGTTCTTC. The chain joins TRBV7-9 to TRBJ2-1; D is uncertain. This CDR3 region has 13 residues. Germline assignment: CDR1 SEHNR and CDR2 FQNEAQ (reference sequence). Between the trimmed V and J ends, which lost 4 bases and 12 bases, there was a span of 16 bases.

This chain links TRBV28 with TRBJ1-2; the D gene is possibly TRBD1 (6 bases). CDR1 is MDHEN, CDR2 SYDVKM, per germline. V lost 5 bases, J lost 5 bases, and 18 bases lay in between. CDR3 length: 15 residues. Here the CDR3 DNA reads TGTGCCAGCAGTCTCCCCGACAGGCCCTTATATGGCTACACCTTC. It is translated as CASSLPDRPLYGYTF.

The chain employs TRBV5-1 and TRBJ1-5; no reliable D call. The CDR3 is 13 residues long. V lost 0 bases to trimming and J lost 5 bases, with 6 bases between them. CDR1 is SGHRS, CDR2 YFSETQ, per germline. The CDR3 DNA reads TGCGCCAGCAGCTTGGATTTCTATCAGCCCCAGCATTTT. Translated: CASSLDFYQPQHF.